This T cell receptor beta chain came from a study of STAT5B mutations in CD4+ large granular lymphocyte leukemia. Whole-study context: Among healthy donors, a particular HLA allele went with more CDR3 'QG' motifs.

Findings and limits, study-wide: Compared with healthy controls (2/35), patient top clones favored TRBV06 (8/27).

The germline V gene encodes CDR1 WSHSY and CDR2 SAAADI. This CDR3 spans 13 amino acids. Deletions cut 3 bases from V and 11 bases from J, with 16 bases between. As regards this clone: Antigen specificity is unknown.

Under the authors' procedure: Productive clonotypes were detectable down to 2.59 x 10-5 frequency. Profiled with immunoSEQ multiplex PCR; TCRdb holds only in-frame clones, not every one. V, J and clone size were drawn from that table, and D and trimming were deduced from the DNA. The table includes about 46,000 clones, 65% to 85% detected once. Sequencing was performed on CD4+ T cells from blood buffy coats. V gene TRBV10-2 combines with J gene TRBJ1-1, with D possibly matching TRBD1 (6 bases). This receptor was taken from a human donor in good health. CDR3 amino acids: CASSDRGATKAFF. The CDR3 DNA sequence: TGCGCCAGCAGTGACAGGGGCGCTACCAAGGCTTTCTTT.